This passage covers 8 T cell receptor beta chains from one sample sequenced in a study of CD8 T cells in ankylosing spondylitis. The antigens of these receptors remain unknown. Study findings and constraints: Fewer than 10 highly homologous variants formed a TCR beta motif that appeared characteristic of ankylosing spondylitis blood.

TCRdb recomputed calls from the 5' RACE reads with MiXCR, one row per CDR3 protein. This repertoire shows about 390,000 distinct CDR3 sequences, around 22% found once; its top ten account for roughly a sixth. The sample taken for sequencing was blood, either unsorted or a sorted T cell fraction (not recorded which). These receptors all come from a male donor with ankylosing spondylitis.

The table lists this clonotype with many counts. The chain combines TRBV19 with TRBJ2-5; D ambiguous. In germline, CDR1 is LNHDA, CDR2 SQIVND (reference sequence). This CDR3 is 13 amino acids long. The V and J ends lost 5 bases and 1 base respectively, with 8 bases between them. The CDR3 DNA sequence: TGTGCCAGTAGTCCGGGCGTCCAAGAGACCCAGTACTTC. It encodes CASSPGVQETQYF. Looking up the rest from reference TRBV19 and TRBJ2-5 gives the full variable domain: DGGITQSPKYLFRKEGQNVTLSCEQNLNHDAMYWYRQDPGQGLRLIYYSQIVNDFQKGDIAEGYSVSREKKESFPLTVTSAQKNPTAFYLCASSPGVQETQYFGPGTRLLVL.

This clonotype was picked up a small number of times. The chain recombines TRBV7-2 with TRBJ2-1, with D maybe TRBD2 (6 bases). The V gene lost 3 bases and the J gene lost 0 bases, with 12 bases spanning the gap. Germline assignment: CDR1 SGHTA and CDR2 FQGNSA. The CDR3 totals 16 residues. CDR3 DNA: TGTGCCAGCAGCTTGGCTAGCGTAAGCTCCTACAATGAGCAGTTCTTC. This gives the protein CASSLASVSSYNEQFF.

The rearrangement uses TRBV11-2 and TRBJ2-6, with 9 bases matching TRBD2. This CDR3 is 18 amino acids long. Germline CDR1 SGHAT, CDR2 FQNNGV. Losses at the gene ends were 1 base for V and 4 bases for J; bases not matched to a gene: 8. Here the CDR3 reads CASSLVAGDPGGANVLTF. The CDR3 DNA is TGTGCCAGCAGCTTAGTAGCGGGAGATCCGGGAGGGGCCAACGTCCTGACTTTC.

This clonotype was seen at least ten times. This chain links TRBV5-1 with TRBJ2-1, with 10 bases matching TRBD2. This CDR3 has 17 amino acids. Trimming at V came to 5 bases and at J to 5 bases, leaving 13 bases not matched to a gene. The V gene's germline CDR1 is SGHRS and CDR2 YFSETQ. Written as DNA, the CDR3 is TGCGCCAGCAGTCAACCACTCCGGACTAGCGGACACAATGAGCAGTTCTTC. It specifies CASSQPLRTSGHNEQFF. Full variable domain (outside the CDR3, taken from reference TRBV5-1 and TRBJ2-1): KAGVTQTPRYLIKTRGQQVTLSCSPISGHRSVSWYQQTPGQGLQFLFEYFSETQRNKGNFPGRFSGRQFSNSRSEMNVSTLELGDSALYLCASSQPLRTSGHNEQFFGPGTRLTVL.

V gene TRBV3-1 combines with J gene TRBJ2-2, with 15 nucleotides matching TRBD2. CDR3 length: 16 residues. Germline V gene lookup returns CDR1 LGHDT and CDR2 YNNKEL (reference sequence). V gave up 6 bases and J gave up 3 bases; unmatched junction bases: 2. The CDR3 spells CASRWTSGRDTGELFF. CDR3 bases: TGTGCCAGCAGGTGGACTAGCGGGAGGGACACCGGGGAGCTGTTTTTT.

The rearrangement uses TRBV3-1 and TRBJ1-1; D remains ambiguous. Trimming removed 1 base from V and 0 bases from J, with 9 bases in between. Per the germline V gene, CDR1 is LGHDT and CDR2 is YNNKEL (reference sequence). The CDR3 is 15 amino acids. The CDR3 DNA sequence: TGTGCCAGCAGCCAAGTACCCAGGTTGAACACTGAAGCTTTCTTT. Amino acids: CASSQVPRLNTEAFF.

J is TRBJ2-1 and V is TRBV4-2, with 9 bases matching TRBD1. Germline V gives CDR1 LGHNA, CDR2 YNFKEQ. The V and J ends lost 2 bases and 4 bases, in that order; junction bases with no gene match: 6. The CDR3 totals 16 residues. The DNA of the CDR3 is TGTGCCAGCAGCCAAACCGGGACAGGGCATTACAATGAGCAGTTCTTC. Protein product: CASSQTGTGHYNEQFF.

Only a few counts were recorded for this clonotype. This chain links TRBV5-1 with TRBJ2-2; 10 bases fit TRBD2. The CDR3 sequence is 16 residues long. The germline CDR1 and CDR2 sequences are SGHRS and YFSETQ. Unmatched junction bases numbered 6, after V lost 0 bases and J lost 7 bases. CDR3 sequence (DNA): TGCGCCAGCAGCTTGGTGCTAGCGGGAGTCGTCGGGGAGCTGTTTTTT. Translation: CASSLVLAGVVGELFF.